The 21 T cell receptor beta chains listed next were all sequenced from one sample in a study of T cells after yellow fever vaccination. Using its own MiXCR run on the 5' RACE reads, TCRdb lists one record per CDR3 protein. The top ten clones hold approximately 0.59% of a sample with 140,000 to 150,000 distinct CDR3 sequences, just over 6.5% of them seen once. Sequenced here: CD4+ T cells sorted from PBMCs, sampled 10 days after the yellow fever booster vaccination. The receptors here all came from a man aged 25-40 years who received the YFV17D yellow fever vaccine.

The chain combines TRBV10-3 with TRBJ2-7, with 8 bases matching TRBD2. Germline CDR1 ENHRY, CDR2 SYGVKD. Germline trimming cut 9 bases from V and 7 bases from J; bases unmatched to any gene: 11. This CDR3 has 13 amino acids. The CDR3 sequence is CAMAVAGSGEQYF. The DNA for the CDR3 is TGTGCCATGGCGGTAGCGGGATCAGGGGAGCAGTACTTC.

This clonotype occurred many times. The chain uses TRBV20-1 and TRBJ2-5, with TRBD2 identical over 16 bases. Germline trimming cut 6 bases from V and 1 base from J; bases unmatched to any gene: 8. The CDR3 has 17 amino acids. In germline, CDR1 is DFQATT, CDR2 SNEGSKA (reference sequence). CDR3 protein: CSAARGTSGRAQETQYF. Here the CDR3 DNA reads TGCAGTGCCGCCCGGGGGACTAGCGGGAGGGCCCAAGAGACCCAGTACTTC.

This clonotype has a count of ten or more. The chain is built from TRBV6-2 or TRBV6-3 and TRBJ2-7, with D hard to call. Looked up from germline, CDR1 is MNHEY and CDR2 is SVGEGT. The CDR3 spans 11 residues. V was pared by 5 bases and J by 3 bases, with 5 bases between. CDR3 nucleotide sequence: TGTGCCAGCAGTCAGAACTACGAGCAGTACTTC. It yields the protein CASSQNYEQYF.

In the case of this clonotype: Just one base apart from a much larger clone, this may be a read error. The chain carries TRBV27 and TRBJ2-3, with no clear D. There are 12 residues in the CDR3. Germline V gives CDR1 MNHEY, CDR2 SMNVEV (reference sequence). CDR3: CASVRLADAQYF. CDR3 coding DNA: TGTGCCAGCGTTAGATTGGCAGATGCGCAGTATTTT.

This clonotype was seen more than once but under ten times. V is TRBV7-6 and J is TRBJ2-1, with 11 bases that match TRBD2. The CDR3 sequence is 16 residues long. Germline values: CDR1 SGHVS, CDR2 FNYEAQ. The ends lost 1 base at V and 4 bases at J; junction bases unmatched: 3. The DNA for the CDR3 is TGTGCCAGCAGCTTAGGAGGGACTAGCGGTTACAATGAGCAGTTCTTC. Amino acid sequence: CASSLGGTSGYNEQFF.

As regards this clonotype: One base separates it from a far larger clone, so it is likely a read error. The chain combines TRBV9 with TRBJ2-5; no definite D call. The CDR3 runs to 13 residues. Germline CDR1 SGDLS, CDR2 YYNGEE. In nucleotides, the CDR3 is TGTTCCAGCAGCTTCGGTGGGCAAGAGACCCAGTACTTC. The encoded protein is CSSSFGGQETQYF.

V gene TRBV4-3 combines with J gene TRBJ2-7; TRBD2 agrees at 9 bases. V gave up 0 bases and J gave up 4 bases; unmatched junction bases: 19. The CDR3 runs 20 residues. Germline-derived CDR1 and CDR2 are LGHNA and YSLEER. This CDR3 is CASSQESLAGASGRLYEQYF. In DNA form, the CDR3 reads TGCGCCAGCAGCCAAGAGTCTCTCGCTGGGGCCAGCGGGAGGCTATACGAGCAGTACTTC.

As DNA, the CDR3 is TGTGCCAGCAGCTCAGGGGGCGCGAGGGATACGCAGTATTTT. Translating it yields CASSSGGARDTQYF. The chain uses TRBV5-4 and TRBJ2-3; TRBD1 agrees at 8 bases. The germline gives CDR1 SGHNT, CDR2 YYREEE (reference sequence). J was trimmed by 6 bases and V by 3 bases; bases with no gene match: 6. The CDR3 contains 14 residues.

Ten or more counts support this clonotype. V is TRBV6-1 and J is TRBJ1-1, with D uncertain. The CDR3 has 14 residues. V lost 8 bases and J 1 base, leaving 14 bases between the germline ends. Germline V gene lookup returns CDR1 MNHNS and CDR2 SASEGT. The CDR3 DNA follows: TGTGCCAGCTCTCCACCGGGAGGGAACACTGAAGCTTTCTTT. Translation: CASSPPGGNTEAFF.

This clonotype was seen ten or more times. This chain's CDR3 is CASARRTAPLYEQFF. The DNA of the CDR3 is TGTGCCTCCGCTCGTAGGACCGCCCCATTGTATGAGCAGTTCTTC. The chain combines TRBV7-9 with TRBJ2-1, with unresolved D. V lost 11 bases, J lost 8 bases, and 25 bases lay in between. Looked up from germline, CDR1 is SEHNR and CDR2 is FQNEAQ (reference sequence). The length of the CDR3 is 15 residues.

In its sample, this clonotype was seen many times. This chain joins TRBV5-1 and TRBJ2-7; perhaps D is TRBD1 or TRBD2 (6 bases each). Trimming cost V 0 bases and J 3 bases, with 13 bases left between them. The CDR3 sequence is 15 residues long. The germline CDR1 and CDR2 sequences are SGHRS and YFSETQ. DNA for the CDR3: TGCGCCAGCAGCTTGGAGGGGGGATCTTACTACGAGCAGTACTTC. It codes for CASSLEGGSYYEQYF.

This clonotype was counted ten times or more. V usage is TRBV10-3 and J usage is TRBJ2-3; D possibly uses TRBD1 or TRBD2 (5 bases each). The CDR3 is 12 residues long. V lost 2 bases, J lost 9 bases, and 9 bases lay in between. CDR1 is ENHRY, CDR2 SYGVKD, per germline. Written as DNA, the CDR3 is TGTGCCATCAGTGAGGACGGGGCAACGCAGTATTTT. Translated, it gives CAISEDGATQYF.

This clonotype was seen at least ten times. The CDR3 is CASRLGGSQETQYF. The CDR3, as DNA: TGTGCCAGCAGGCTTGGCGGGAGCCAAGAGACCCAGTACTTC. The gene calls are TRBV12-3 or TRBV12-4 and TRBJ2-5, with TRBD2 matching 7 bases. The CDR3 sequence is 14 residues long. The V and J ends lost 6 bases and 1 base, in that order; junction bases with no gene match: 5.

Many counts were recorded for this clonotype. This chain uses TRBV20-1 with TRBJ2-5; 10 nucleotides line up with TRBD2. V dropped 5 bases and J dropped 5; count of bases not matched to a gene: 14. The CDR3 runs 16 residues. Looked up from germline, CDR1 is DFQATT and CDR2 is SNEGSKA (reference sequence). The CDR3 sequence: CSAPAYSSGSVETQYF. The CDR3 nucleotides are TGCAGTGCTCCCGCCTATTCTAGCGGGAGCGTCGAGACCCAGTACTTC.

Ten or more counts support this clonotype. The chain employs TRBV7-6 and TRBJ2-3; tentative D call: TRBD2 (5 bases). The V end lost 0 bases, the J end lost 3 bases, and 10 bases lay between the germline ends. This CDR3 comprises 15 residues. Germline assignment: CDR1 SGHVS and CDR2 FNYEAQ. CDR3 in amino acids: CASSLALLGTDTQYF. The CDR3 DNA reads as TGTGCCAGCAGCTTAGCGCTACTAGGGACAGATACGCAGTATTTT.

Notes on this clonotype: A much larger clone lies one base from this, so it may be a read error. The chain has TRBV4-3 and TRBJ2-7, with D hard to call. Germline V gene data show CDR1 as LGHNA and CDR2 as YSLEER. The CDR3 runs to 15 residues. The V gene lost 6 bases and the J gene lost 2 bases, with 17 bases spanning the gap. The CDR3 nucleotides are TGCGCCAGCAGACAAAACCGAGAAGTGGCCTACGAGCAGTACTTC. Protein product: CASRQNREVAYEQYF.

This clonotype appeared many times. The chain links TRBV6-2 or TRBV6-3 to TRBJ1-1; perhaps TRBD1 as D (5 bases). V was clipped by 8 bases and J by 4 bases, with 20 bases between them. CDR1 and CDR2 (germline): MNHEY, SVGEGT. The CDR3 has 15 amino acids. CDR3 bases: TGTGCCAGCTGCCAGACGGGGGGTAGAGGCACTGAAGCTTTCTTT. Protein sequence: CASCQTGGRGTEAFF.

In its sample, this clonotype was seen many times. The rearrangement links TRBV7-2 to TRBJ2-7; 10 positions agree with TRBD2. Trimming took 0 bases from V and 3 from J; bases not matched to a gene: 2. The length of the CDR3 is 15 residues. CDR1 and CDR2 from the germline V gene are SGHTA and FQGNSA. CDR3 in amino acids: CASSLARTSGYEQYF. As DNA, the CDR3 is TGTGCCAGCAGCTTAGCCAGGACTAGCGGCTACGAGCAGTACTTC.

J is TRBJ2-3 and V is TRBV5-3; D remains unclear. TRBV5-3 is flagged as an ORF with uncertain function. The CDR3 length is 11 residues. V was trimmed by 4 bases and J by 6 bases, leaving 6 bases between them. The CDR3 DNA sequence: TGTGCCAGAAGCCTGATTGATACGCAGTATTTT. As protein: CARSLIDTQYF.

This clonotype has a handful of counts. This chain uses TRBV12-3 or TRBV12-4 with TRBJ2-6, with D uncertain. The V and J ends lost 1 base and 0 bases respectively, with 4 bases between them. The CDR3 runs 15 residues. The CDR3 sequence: CASSLGVSGANVLTF. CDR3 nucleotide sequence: TGTGCCAGCAGTTTAGGAGTCTCTGGGGCCAACGTCCTGACTTTC.

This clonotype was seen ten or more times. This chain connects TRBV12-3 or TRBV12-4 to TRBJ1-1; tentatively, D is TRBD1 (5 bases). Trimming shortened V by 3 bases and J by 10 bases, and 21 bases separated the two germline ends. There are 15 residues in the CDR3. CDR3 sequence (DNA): TGTGCCAGCAGTTTGCTCTCCGGGACGGCGGAGGGAGCTTTCTTT. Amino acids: CASSLLSGTAEGAFF.